The present TCR beta chain was sequenced within a study of shared clonotypes between healthy human individuals. Background on the study: The people who gave samples were a couple of women and a few men aged 18 to 49.

This clone was recorded once. Its antigen is still unknown. The authors distributed each subset's genomic DNA evenly over several immunoSEQ plates. Assay used: immunoSEQ multiplex PCR; TCRdb lists only in-frame clones, some missing. The sample holds more than 850,000 clones, around three quarters seen once. Study-level findings and limits: The study generally estimated greater richness for naive than memory subsets.

Germline CDR1 SGHRS, CDR2 YFSETQ. CDR3 size: 15 residues. V lost 4 bases, J lost 5 bases, and 19 bases lay in between. The clonotype was recovered from a man in his late teens or twenties in good health. Some clones in this sample may be carry-over from other donors' samples. This rearrangement joins TRBV5-1 to TRBJ2-7; D is possibly TRBD2 (6 bases). The sequenced material came from memory CD4+ T cells from PBMCs. Described subset: CD45RA-negative fraction. The DNA for the CDR3 is TGCGCCAGCAGCCGGGACTGGCCCGATCCCCACGAGCAGTACTTC. This encodes CASSRDWPDPHEQYF.